The rows below give T cell receptor beta chains drawn from one sample of a study of blood T cell repertoires in COVID-19. Some clones are missing from TCRdb's copy, which holds only in-frame ones; the method was immunoSEQ multiplex PCR. The sample has fewer than 70,000 clones, roughly 89% seen once; the top ten hold 8% to 10%. Material for sequencing was peripheral blood. Receptors originate from a man over 45 with active COVID-19. CDR3s include the opening cysteine and the closing phenylalanine or tryptophan. D genes are given only for firm matches. Expanded clones are given a class, and other clones once, few, many or no size at all.

abundance	j_gene	d_gene	v_gene	len	CDR3aa	CDR3nt
NA	TRBJ2-1	TRBD1	TRBV12-3/TRBV12-4	13	CASSPTGFNEQFF	TGTGCCAGCAGTCCGACAGGGTTCAATGAGCAGTTCTTC
NA	TRBJ1-5	TRBD1	TRBV6-6	14	CASRPGQGNQPQHF	TGTGCCAGCAGACCCGGACAGGGTAATCAGCCCCAGCATTTT
NA	TRBJ2-1	TRBD1	TRBV4-1	14	CASSKPGQANEQFF	TGCGCCAGCAGCAAACCGGGACAGGCCAATGAGCAGTTCTTC
NA	TRBJ2-5	TRBD1	TRBV2	14	CASSFVQGAETQYF	TGTGCCAGCAGTTTTGTACAGGGGGCCGAGACCCAGTACTTC
NA	TRBJ1-6	NA	TRBV4-1	18	CASSSQGRGSSYNSPLHF	TGCGCCAGCAGCTCCCAGGGCAGGGGAAGCTCCTATAATTCACCCCTCCACTTT
few	TRBJ2-2	TRBD1	TRBV18	14	CASSTGQTTGELFF	TGTGCCAGCTCAACGGGACAGACCACCGGGGAGCTGTTTTTT
NA	TRBJ2-1	NA	TRBV7-8	16	CASSLGIRGLGNEQFF	TGTGCCAGCAGCTTAGGTATCAGGGGTCTTGGCAATGAGCAGTTCTTC
NA	TRBJ2-1	NA	TRBV9	14	CASSDATGYNEQFF	TGTGCCAGCAGCGACGCAACAGGCTACAATGAGCAGTTCTTC
NA	TRBJ2-5	NA	TRBV18	15	CASSPPLQGRETQYF	TGTGCCAGCTCCCCTCCCCTACAGGGCAGAGAGACCCAGTACTTC
NA	TRBJ2-3	NA	TRBV6-9	12	CASSYLGGTQYF	TGTGCCAGCAGTTATCTGGGGGGTACGCAGTATTTT
NA	TRBJ1-1	TRBD1	TRBV19	15	CASTPVDRGLTEAFF	TGTGCCAGTACCCCTGTTGACAGGGGCCTCACTGAAGCTTTCTTT
NA	TRBJ1-2	TRBD1	TRBV5-6	14	CASSGRDRTYGYTF	TGTGCCAGCAGCGGCCGGGACAGAACTTATGGCTACACCTTC
NA	TRBJ2-3	NA	TRBV9	14	CASSVVGQAGTQYF	TGTGCCAGCAGCGTAGTGGGACAAGCTGGTACGCAGTATTTT
NA	TRBJ2-5	TRBD2	TRBV5-1	15	CASRTSGSSRETQYF	TGCGCCAGCAGGACTAGCGGGAGCTCGAGAGAGACCCAGTACTTC
few	TRBJ1-2	NA	TRBV5-6	12	CASSRGSYGYTF	TGTGCCAGCAGCCGTGGCAGCTATGGCTACACCTTC
NA	TRBJ2-3	NA	TRBV11-2	15	CASSFQGSGTDTQYF	TGTGCCAGCAGCTTCCAGGGTTCGGGCACAGATACGCAGTATTTT
NA	TRBJ2-1	NA	TRBV19	15	CASSIGRGSYNEQFF	TGTGCCAGTAGTATAGGGCGGGGCTCCTACAATGAGCAGTTCTTC
NA	TRBJ1-3	TRBD1	TRBV11-2	15	CASSLGTGTGNTIYF	TGTGCCAGCAGCCTAGGGACAGGGACTGGAAACACCATATATTTT
NA	TRBJ2-2	NA	TRBV5-1	15	CASSRDLTNTGELFF	TGCGCCAGCAGTCGGGACTTAACGAACACCGGGGAGCTGTTTTTT
NA	TRBJ2-1	TRBD2	TRBV6-5	15	CATFRGGSSYNEQFF	TGTGCCACCTTCCGGGGGGGGAGCTCCTACAATGAGCAGTTCTTC
NA	TRBJ2-1	TRBD1	TRBV2	14	CASRDRGYYNEQFF	TGTGCCAGCAGGGACAGGGGGTACTACAATGAGCAGTTCTTC
NA	TRBJ2-1	TRBD1	TRBV18	14	CASSTRGQGGEQFF	TGTGCCAGCTCAACAAGGGGACAGGGGGGTGAGCAGTTCTTC
NA	TRBJ2-1	TRBD2	TRBV10-3	13	CATYAGDYNEQFF	TGTGCCACCTACGCGGGGGATTACAATGAGCAGTTCTTC
NA	TRBJ1-5	NA	TRBV3-1/TRBV3-2	15	CASSQAGNSNQPQHF	TGTGCCAGCAGCCAGGCAGGAAATAGCAATCAGCCCCAGCATTTT
NA	TRBJ1-4	NA	TRBV6-4	15	CASRAIRVTNEKLFF	TGTGCCAGCAGGGCTATCAGGGTAACTAATGAAAAACTGTTTTTT
NA	TRBJ1-2	TRBD1	TRBV27	18	CASSPLSLTGTGGFGYTF	TGTGCCAGCAGCCCGTTGTCCCTCACCGGGACAGGGGGCTTTGGCTACACCTTC
NA	TRBJ1-6	NA	TRBV3-1/TRBV3-2	14	CASSLGGYNSPLHF	TGTGCCAGCAGCCTCGGGGGATATAATTCACCCCTCCACTTT
NA	TRBJ2-7	NA	TRBV6-2/TRBV6-3	17	CASSYTTLTPGTYEQYF	TGTGCCAGCAGTTACACTACCCTTACCCCGGGAACCTACGAGCAGTACTTC
NA	TRBJ2-3	TRBD2	TRBV2	15	CASIDDRGGVDTQYF	TGTGCCAGCATTGATGACCGGGGGGGAGTGGATACGCAGTATTTT
NA	TRBJ1-5	TRBD1	TRBV19	13	CASGQGVGQPQHF	TGTGCCAGTGGGCAGGGGGTGGGTCAGCCCCAGCATTTT
NA	TRBJ1-1	NA	TRBV7-8	15	CASSFFGRVNTEAFF	TGTGCCAGCAGCTTTTTTGGCAGGGTTAACACTGAAGCTTTCTTT
NA	TRBJ1-4	TRBD1	TRBV15	15	CATGDRARANEKLFF	TGTGCCACCGGGGACAGGGCTCGAGCTAATGAAAAACTGTTTTTT
NA	TRBJ1-2	NA	TRBV7-9	11	CASSFGDGYTF	TGTGCCAGCAGCTTCGGGGATGGCTACACCTTC
NA	TRBJ2-5	NA	TRBV13	14	CASSPSGARETQYF	TGTGCCAGCAGCCCGAGCGGAGCGAGAGAGACCCAGTACTTC
NA	TRBJ2-1	NA	TRBV30	12	CAWSVRGSEQFF	TGTGCCTGGAGTGTAAGGGGGTCTGAGCAGTTCTTC
NA	TRBJ2-7	TRBD1	TRBV15	15	CATSRAQGAQSEQYF	TGTGCCACCAGCCGAGCTCAGGGGGCTCAAAGCGAGCAGTACTTC
NA	TRBJ2-1	TRBD2	TRBV18	16	CASSLTSGGSYNEQFF	TGTGCCAGCTCGCTCACCAGCGGGGGTTCCTACAATGAGCAGTTCTTC